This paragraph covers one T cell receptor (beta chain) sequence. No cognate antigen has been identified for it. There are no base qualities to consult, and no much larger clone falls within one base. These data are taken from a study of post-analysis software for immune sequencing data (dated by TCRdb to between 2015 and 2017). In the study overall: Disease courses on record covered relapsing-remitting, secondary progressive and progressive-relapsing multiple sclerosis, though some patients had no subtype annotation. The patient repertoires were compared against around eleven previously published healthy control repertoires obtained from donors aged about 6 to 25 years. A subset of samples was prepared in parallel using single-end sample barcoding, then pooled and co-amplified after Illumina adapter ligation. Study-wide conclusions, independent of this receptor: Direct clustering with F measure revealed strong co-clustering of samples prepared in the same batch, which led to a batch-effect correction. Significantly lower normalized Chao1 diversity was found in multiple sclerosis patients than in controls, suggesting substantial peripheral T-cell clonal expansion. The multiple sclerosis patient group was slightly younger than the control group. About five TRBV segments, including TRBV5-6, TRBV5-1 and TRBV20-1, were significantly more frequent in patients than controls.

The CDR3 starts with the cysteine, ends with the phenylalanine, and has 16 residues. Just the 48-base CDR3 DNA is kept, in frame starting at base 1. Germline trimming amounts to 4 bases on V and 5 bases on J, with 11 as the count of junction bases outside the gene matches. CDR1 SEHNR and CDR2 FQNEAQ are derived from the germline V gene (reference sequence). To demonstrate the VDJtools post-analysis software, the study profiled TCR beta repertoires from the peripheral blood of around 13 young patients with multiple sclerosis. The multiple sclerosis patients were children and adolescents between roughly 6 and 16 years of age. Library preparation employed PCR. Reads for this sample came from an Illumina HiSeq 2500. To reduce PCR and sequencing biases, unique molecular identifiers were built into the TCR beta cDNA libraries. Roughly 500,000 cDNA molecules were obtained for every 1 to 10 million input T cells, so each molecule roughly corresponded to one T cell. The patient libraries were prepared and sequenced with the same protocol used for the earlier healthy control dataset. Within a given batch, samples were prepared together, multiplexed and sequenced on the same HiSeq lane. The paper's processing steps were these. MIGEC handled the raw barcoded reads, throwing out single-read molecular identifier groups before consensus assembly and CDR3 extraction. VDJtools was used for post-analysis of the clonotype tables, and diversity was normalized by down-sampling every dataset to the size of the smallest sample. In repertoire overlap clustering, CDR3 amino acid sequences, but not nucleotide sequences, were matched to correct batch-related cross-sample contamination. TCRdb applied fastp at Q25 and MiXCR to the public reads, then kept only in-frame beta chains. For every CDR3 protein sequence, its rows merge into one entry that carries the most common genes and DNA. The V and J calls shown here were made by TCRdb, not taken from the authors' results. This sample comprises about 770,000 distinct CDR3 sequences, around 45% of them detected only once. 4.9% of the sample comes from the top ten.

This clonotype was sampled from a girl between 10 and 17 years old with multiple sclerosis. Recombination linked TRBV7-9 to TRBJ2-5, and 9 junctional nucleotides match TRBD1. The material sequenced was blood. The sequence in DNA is TGTGCCAGCAGCTCACGTACACAGGGGGCGCGTGAGACCCAGTACTTC. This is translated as CASSSRTQGARETQYF.